The source of this T cell receptor beta chain is a study of blood T cells in healthy people across ages. V lost 5 bases to trimming and J lost 4 bases, with 20 bases between them. Germline V gene sequence: CDR1 SGHTA, CDR2 FQGNSA. This CDR3 contains 16 residues. Using a J-beta primer mix together with a sample-barcoded 5' primer, a second PCR was run for roughly 6 to 12 cycles. TCRdb used MiXCR to reprocess the 5' RACE reads, holding one entry per CDR3 protein. Of about 1.6 million distinct CDR3 sequences listed, roughly a third were seen once; the top ten hold about 11%. Points from the study as a whole: Across samples, TCR beta diversity tracked strongly with naive T cell percentage.

Extraction of total RNA produced a minimum of 5.5 micrograms from each sample. This clonotype was detected only a few times. Antigen unknown. The specimen was blood. The sequence derives from a woman in her twenties or thirties in good health. The genes are TRBV7-2 and TRBJ2-5; tentatively, D is TRBD1 (5 bases). CDR3 nucleotide sequence: TGTGCCAGCAGCCCCGACCGTCCTTCTAGGGGAGAGACCCAGTACTTC. It is translated as CASSPDRPSRGETQYF. Full variable domain (missing parts from reference TRBV7-2 and TRBJ2-5): GAGVSQSPSNKVTEKGKDVELRCDPISGHTALYWYRQSLGQGLEFLIYFQGNSAPDKSGLPSDRFSAERTGGSVSTLTIQRTQQEDSAVYLCASSPDRPSRGETQYFGPGTRLLVL.